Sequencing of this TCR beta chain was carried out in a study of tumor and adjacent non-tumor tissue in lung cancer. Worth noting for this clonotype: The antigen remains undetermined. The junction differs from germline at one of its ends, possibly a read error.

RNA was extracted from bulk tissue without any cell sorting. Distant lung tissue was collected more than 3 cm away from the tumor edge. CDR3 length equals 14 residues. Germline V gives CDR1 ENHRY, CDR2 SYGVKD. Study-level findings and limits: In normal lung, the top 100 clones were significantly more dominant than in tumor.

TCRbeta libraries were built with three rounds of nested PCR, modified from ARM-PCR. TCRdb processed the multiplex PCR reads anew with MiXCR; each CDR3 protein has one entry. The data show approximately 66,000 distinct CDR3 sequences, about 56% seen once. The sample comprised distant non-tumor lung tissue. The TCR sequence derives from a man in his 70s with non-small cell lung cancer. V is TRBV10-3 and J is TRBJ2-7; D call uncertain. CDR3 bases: TGTGCCATCAGCCAGACCGGCCCCGACAACGAACAGTACTTC. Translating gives CAISQTGPDNEQYF.